A single sample gave rise to the 22 T cell receptor beta chains below, sequenced in a study of shared clonotypes between healthy human individuals. Only in-frame clones appear in the TCRdb table, and some are missing; sequencing was by immunoSEQ multiplex PCR. The sample contains about 380,000 clones, about 96% of which appear only once. The sequenced material came from memory CD8+ T cells sorted from blood. Subset meaning: CD45RO+ cells pooled with CCR7-negative TemRA cells. These receptor sequences come from a man aged 25-45 years in good health.

Comment on this clone: In the same sample, other DNA sequences code for this CDR3. V usage is TRBV7-9 and J usage is TRBJ2-3; 9 nucleotides agree with TRBD2. Germline assignment: CDR1 SEHNR and CDR2 FQNEAQ (reference sequence). The V gene end was trimmed by 5 bases and the J gene end by 5 bases; junction bases not matched to a gene: 5. CDR3 length: 14 residues. The CDR3 loop is CASSPGLAGDTQYF. The CDR3 DNA is TGTGCCAGCAGCCCGGGACTAGCTGGAGATACGCAGTATTTT.

The V and J genes are TRBV4-2 and TRBJ2-4; no definite D call. The CDR3 is 16 amino acids. CDR1 and CDR2 from the germline V gene are LGHNA and YNFKEQ. Deletions cut 2 bases from V and 0 bases from J, with 11 bases between. CDR3 amino acids: CASSQPDRVAKNIQYF. CDR3 nucleotide sequence: TGTGCCAGCAGCCAACCGGACCGGGTAGCCAAAAACATTCAGTACTTC.

To note about this clone: Other DNA variants within this sample encode the same CDR3. The chain links TRBV25-1 to TRBJ2-5, with D possibly matching TRBD1 (6 bases). Germline CDR1 MGHDK, CDR2 SYGVNS. This CDR3 contains 13 residues. Trimming took 5 bases from V and 2 from J, leaving 9 bases between them. DNA for the CDR3: TGTGCCAGCAGTACAGGGATGCAAGAGACCCAGTACTTC. Its translation is CASSTGMQETQYF.

The chain has TRBV6-5 and TRBJ2-1, with D maybe TRBD1 (5 bases). Germline-derived CDR1 and CDR2 are MNHEY and SVGAGI. The V and J ends lost 6 bases and 3 bases respectively, with 9 bases between them. The CDR3 contains 13 residues. The CDR3 loop reads CASREDSYNEQFF. CDR3 DNA: TGTGCCAGCAGAGAAGACAGCTACAATGAGCAGTTCTTC.

This chain uses TRBV7-3 with TRBJ2-3, with TRBD2 matching over 7 bases. This CDR3 has 15 residues. V shed 3 bases, J shed 4 bases, and the junction held 7 bases outside the gene matches. Per the germline V gene, CDR1 is SGHTA and CDR2 is FQGTGA. CDR3 nucleotide sequence: TGTGCCAGCAGCTTCGGCGGGAGTTCTGCAGATACGCAGTATTTT. Amino acid sequence: CASSFGGSSADTQYF. The full variable domain, in which reference TRBV7-3 and TRBJ2-3 provide the parts outside the CDR3, is GAGVSQTPSNKVTEKGKYVELRCDPISGHTALYWYRQSLGQGPEFLIYFQGTGAADDSGLPNDRFFAVRPEGSVSTLKIQRTERGDSAVYLCASSFGGSSADTQYFGPGTRLTVL.

The chain combines TRBV10-3 with TRBJ1-5, with D possibly TRBD1 on 5 matching bases. CDR1 is ENHRY and CDR2 is SYGVKD in the germline V gene. V shed 10 bases and J shed 5 bases, with 21 bases lying between them. The CDR3 consists of 15 residues. As DNA, the CDR3 is TGTGCCACGCAAAGGGGCGGCGAAACGGATCAGCCCCAGCATTTT. This gives the protein CATQRGGETDQPQHF.

The gene calls are TRBV25-1 and TRBJ2-1; 10 bases fit TRBD2. Germline CDR1 and CDR2: MGHDK and SYGVNS. This CDR3 has 15 amino acids. V lost 3 bases, J lost 5 bases, and 4 bases stayed unmatched. The CDR3 DNA is TGTGCCAGCAGTGATCGGACTAGCGGCAACAATGAGCAGTTCTTC. Its translation is CASSDRTSGNNEQFF.

The rearrangement links TRBV29-1 to TRBJ1-1; possible D gene TRBD1, 6 bases. Germline assignment: CDR1 SQVTM and CDR2 ANQGSEA. Trimming removed 2 bases at V and 1 base at J, with 11 bases between. The CDR3 runs 14 residues. CDR3 in amino acids: CSVEQRTANTEAFF. CDR3 nucleotide sequence: TGCAGCGTTGAACAAAGGACAGCGAACACTGAAGCTTTCTTT.

This sequence joins TRBV30 and TRBJ2-3; 10 bases agree with TRBD2. The CDR3 length is 15 residues. The trim removed 6 bases at V and 2 bases at J, leaving 8 bases unmatched. The germline V gene encodes CDR1 GTSNPN and CDR2 SVGIG (reference sequence). CDR3 in amino acids: CACTGTSVFTDTQYF. CDR3 DNA: TGTGCCTGTACCGGGACTAGCGTCTTCACAGATACGCAGTATTTT.

The chain links TRBV18 to TRBJ1-5; D is undetermined. This CDR3 comprises 15 residues. The V end lost 3 bases, the J end lost 5 bases, and 14 bases lay between the germline ends. The germline gives CDR1 KGHSH, CDR2 LQKENI. This chain's CDR3 is CASSPSRGWDQPQHF. The CDR3 DNA follows: TGTGCCAGCTCACCGTCGCGCGGGTGGGATCAGCCCCAGCATTTT.

The chain recombines TRBV23-1 with TRBJ2-7; D ambiguous. TRBV23-1 is assigned to the ORF class and has an uncertain function. The CDR3 extends over 16 amino acids. The V gene lost 8 bases and the J gene lost 0 bases, with 20 bases spanning the gap. The CDR3 loop reads CASLNPQCTSSYEQYF. The CDR3 DNA sequence: TGCGCCAGCTTAAATCCTCAATGTACCAGCTCCTACGAGCAGTACTTC.

The rearrangement links TRBV4-1 to TRBJ2-1, with a possible D match to TRBD2 (5 bases). Germline CDR1 MGHRA, CDR2 YSYEKL. Trimming took off 0 bases at V and 6 bases at J, with 9 bases between the two ends. This CDR3 is 14 amino acids long. CDR3 DNA sequence: TGCGCCAGCAGCCAAGATCGGACTGCCAATGAGCAGTTCTTC. It codes for CASSQDRTANEQFF.

The rearrangement joins TRBV4-1 to TRBJ2-3; TRBD2 is a possible D gene (5 bases). This CDR3 is built from 15 residues. Germline CDR1 MGHRA, CDR2 YSYEKL. V lost 0 bases to trimming and J lost 4 bases, with 11 bases between them. The CDR3 spells CASSQDTGIPDTQYF. CDR3 DNA: TGCGCCAGCAGCCAAGATACGGGAATCCCAGATACGCAGTATTTT.

The rearrangement uses TRBV4-1 and TRBJ2-5, with a possible D match to TRBD1 (6 bases). The CDR3 has 17 amino acids. Germline V gene data show CDR1 as MGHRA and CDR2 as YSYEKL. The ends were cut back, 4 bases at V and 0 bases at J, with 18 bases in the middle. This CDR3 is CASSRGEYTGNQETQYF. In DNA form, the CDR3 reads TGCGCCAGCAGCCGAGGAGAATATACAGGGAACCAAGAGACCCAGTACTTC.

This sequence joins TRBV1 and TRBJ2-3; the D call of TRBD1 is as the table states it, not checked on the DNA. TRBV1 is designated a pseudogene. CDR3 length equals 13 residues. The CDR3 DNA is TGCACCAGCATGGGGCCCGGCACAGATACGCAGTATTTT. This encodes CTSMGPGTDTQYF.

V usage is TRBV5-8 and J usage is TRBJ2-7; possible D gene TRBD1, 6 bases. Germline V CDR1 and CDR2: SGHTS, YDEGEE. The CDR3 length is 16 residues. The V and J ends lost 4 bases and 3 bases respectively, with 20 bases between them. In DNA form, the CDR3 reads TGTGCCAGCAGCCCTTACCCCGGACAGCGAAACTACGAGCAGTACTTC. Encoded protein: CASSPYPGQRNYEQYF.

Only one count was recorded for this clone. This chain connects TRBV5-1 to TRBJ2-7, with TRBD1 matching over 9 bases. CDR1 and CDR2 (germline): SGHRS, YFSETQ. V was pared by 0 bases and J by 3 bases, with 1 base of the junction left unmatched. This CDR3 has 14 residues. The CDR3: CASSLAGQGYEQYF. DNA of the CDR3: TGCGCCAGCAGCTTGGCGGGACAGGGCTACGAGCAGTACTTC.

The chain has TRBV5-1 and TRBJ2-1, with TRBD2 matching 7 bases. Germline loops: CDR1 SGHRS, CDR2 YFSETQ. The CDR3 length is 14 residues. With V trimmed by 2 bases and J by 9 bases, 8 bases remained unmatched. Here the CDR3 reads CASSFGRELGEQFF. CDR3 in DNA: TGCGCCAGCAGCTTTGGGAGGGAGCTGGGTGAGCAGTTCTTC.

This rearrangement joins TRBV19 to TRBJ2-7; possibly TRBD1 or TRBD2 for D (5 bases each). CDR1 and CDR2 from the germline V gene are LNHDA and SQIVND (reference sequence). This CDR3 has 14 residues. The V gene lost 7 bases and the J gene lost 2 bases, with 15 bases spanning the gap. CDR3 sequence: CASTSGTNTYEQYF. CDR3 DNA: TGTGCCAGTACCTCCGGGACCAACACCTACGAGCAGTACTTC.

In this sample, this clone turned up once. DNA of the CDR3: TGTGCCTGGAACAGGGTCGCGAACACTGAAGCTTTCTTT. This translates into CAWNRVANTEAFF. This chain links TRBV30 with TRBJ1-1; possible D gene TRBD1, 6 bases. Germline-derived CDR1 and CDR2 are GTSNPN and SVGIG (reference sequence). V gave up 4 bases and J gave up 1 base, with 10 bases separating them. The CDR3 has 13 residues.

The chain recombines TRBV19 with TRBJ2-1; D may be TRBD2 (6 bases). Deletions cut 1 base from V and 10 bases from J, with 11 bases between. From germline, CDR1 is LNHDA and CDR2 SQIVND (reference sequence). The CDR3 loop spans 13 amino acids. In nucleotides, the CDR3 is TGTGCCAGTAGTATAGTAGAGCGGGCCGAGCAGTTCTTC. It yields the protein CASSIVERAEQFF.

The chain uses TRBV30 and TRBJ2-5; TRBD1 agrees at 7 bases. The CDR3 is 15 residues long. Germline V gene sequence: CDR1 GTSNPN, CDR2 SVGIG (reference sequence). With V trimmed by 4 bases and J by 4 bases, 12 bases remained unmatched. CDR3 residues: CAWTGAGGIRETQYF. The CDR3 coding sequence is TGTGCCTGGACTGGTGCAGGGGGTATCAGAGAGACCCAGTACTTC.